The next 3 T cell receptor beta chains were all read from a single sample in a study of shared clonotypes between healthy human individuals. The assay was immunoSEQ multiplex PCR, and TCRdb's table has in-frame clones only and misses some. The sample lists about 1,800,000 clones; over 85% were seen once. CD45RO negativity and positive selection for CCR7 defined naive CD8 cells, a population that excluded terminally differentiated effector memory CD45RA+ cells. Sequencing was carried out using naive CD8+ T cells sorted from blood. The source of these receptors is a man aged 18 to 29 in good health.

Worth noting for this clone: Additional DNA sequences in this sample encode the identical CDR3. In DNA, the CDR3 is TGTGCCAGCAGTCCAGGGGAGACTGAAGCTTTCTTT. Protein product: CASSPGETEAFF. The chain recombines TRBV5-4 with TRBJ1-1; D perhaps matches TRBD1 (6 bases). V lost 5 bases to trimming and J lost 5 bases, with 10 bases between them. The CDR3 has 12 amino acids. Germline V gives CDR1 SGHNT, CDR2 YYREEE (reference sequence).

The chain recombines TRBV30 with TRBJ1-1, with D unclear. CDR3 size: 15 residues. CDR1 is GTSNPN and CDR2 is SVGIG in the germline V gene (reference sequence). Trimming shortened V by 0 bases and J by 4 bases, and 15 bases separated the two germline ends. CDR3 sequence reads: CAWSVGFGSVTEAFF. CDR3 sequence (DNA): TGTGCCTGGAGTGTAGGATTTGGCAGCGTCACTGAAGCTTTCTTT.

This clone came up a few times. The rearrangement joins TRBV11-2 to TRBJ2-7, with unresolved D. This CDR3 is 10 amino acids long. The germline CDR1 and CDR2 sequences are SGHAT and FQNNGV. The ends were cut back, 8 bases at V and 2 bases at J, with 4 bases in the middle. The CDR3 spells CASGPYEQYF. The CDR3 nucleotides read TGTGCCAGCGGCCCCTACGAGCAGTACTTC.